The source of this T cell receptor beta chain is a study of blood T cell repertoires in COVID-19. Study-wide background: Whether acute or convalescent, the COVID-19 samples came from the United States, Italy and Spain.

The germline V and J ends were trimmed by 4 bases and 7 bases, with 14 bases remaining between them. Per germline, CDR1 SEHNR and CDR2 FQNEAQ (reference sequence). This CDR3 comprises 15 residues. In the authors' methods: Reference gene primer amplification gave nucleated cell count estimates. Sequencing used immunoSEQ multiplex PCR; TCRdb keeps in-frame clones, though not all of them. V, J and clone size derive from that table, while D and trimming were established from the DNA sequence. Among tens of thousands of clones listed, approximately 82% were seen once. The specimen was peripheral blood. The receptor was isolated from a man aged 50 to 60 with active or convalescent COVID-19. The J gene is TRBJ1-6, the V gene TRBV7-9; tentative D call: TRBD1 (6 bases). Written as DNA, the CDR3 is TGTGCCAGCAGCTGGGGAACAGGGAGCAATTCACCCCTCCACTTT. Translation gives CASSWGTGSNSPLHF. Based on the CDR3 plus reference TRBV7-9 and TRBJ1-6, the full variable domain is DTGVSQNPRHKITKRGQNVTFRCDPISEHNRLYWYRQTLGQGPEFLTYFQNEAQLEKSRLLSDRFSAERPKGSFSTLEIQRTEQGDSAMYLCASSWGTGSNSPLHFGNGTRLTVT.